This entry features one T cell receptor (beta chain) sequence. Between the trimmed V and J ends, which lost 5 bases and 3 bases, there was a span of 19 bases. The CDR3 runs to 16 residues. CDR1 and CDR2 from the germline V gene are LNHDA and SQIVND (reference sequence). This record belongs to a study of blood T cell repertoires in COVID-19. Whole-study context: Italy, Spain and the United States were the sources of the convalescent and acute COVID-19 samples.

As originally analysed: Estimates of nucleated cell counts were drawn from the amplification of reference gene primers. Using immunoSEQ multiplex PCR, the repertoire was profiled, and TCRdb retains in-frame clones only, with some absent. V and J calls and clone size are those listed in that table; D and trimming were worked out from the DNA. The data show about 130,000 clones, approximately 77% seen once. This clonotype was sampled from a man of 80 years or more with acute or convalescent COVID-19. V and J are TRBV19 and TRBJ1-1; perhaps TRBD1 as D (6 bases). Material: peripheral blood. The CDR3 bases are TGTGCCAGTAGTCCCAGGGGAACAGGGTGGGACACTGAAGCTTTCTTT. It yields the protein CASSPRGTGWDTEAFF.